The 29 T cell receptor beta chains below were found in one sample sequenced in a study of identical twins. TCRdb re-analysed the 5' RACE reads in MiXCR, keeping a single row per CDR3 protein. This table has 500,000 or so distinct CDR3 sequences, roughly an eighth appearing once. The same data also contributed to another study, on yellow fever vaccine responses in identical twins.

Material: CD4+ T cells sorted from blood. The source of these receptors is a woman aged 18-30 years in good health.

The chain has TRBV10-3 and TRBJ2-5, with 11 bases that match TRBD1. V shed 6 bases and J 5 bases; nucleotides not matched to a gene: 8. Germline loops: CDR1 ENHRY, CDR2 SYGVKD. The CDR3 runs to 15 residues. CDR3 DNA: TGTGCCATCAGCCAAGGACAGGGGGCAGGGGAGACCCAGTACTTC. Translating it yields CAISQGQGAGETQYF.

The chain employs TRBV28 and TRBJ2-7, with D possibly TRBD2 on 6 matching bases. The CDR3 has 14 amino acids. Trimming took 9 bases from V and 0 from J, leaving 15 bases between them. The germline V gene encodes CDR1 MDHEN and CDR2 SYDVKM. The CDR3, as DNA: TGTGCCAGTACACGTCCCGGGAGCTCCTACGAGCAGTACTTC. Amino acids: CASTRPGSSYEQYF.

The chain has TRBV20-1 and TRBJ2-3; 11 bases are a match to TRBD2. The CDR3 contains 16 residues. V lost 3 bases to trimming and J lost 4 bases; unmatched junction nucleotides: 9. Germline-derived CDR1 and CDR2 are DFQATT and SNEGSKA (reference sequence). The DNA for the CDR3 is TGCAGTGCTAGCCCCGTTAGCGGGGGGGCCGCAGATACGCAGTATTTT. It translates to CSASPVSGGAADTQYF.

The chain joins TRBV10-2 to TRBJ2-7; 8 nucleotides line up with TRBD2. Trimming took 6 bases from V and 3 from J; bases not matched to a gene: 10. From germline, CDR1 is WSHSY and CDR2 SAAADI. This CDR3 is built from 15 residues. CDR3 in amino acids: CASRGLGFLLYEQYF. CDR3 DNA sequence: TGCGCCAGCAGGGGACTAGGGTTCCTCCTCTACGAGCAGTACTTC.

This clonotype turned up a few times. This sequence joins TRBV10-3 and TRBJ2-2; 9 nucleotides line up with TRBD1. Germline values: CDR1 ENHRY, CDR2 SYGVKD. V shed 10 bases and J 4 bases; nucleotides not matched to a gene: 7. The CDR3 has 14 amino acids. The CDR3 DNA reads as TGTGCCACTAAGGGACAGGGAACCACCGGGGAGCTGTTTTTT. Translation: CATKGQGTTGELFF.

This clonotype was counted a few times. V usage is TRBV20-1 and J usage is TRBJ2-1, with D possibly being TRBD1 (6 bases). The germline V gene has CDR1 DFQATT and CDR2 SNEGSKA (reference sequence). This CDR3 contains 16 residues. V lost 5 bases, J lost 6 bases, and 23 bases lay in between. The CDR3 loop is CSAPDIGHREGNEQFF. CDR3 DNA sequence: TGCAGTGCTCCCGATATTGGTCACAGGGAAGGCAATGAGCAGTTCTTC.

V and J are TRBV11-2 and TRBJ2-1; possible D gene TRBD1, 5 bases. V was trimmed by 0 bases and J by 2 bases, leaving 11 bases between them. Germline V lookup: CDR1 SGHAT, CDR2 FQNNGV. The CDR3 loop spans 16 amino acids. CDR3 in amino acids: CASSLDTGRAYNEQFF. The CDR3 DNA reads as TGTGCCAGCAGCTTAGATACAGGACGGGCCTACAATGAGCAGTTCTTC.

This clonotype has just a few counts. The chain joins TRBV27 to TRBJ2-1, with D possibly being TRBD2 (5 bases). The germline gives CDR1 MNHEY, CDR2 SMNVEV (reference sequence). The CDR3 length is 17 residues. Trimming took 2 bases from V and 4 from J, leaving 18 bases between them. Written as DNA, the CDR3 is TGTGCCAGCAGTTTAAATCTGGGGAGCCCTACTTACAATGAGCAGTTCTTC. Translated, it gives CASSLNLGSPTYNEQFF.

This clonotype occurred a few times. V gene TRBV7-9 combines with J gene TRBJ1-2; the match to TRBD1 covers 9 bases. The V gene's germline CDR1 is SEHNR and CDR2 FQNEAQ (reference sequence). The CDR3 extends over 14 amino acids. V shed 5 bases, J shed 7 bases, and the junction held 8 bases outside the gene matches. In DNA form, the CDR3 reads TGTGCCAGCAGCACGTCGGGACAGGGTGGTGGCTACACCTTC. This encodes CASSTSGQGGGYTF.

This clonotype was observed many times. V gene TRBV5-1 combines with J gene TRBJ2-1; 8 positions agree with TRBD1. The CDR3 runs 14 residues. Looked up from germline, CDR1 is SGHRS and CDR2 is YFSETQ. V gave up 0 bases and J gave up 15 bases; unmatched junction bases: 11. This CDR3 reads CASSLDRDRTIRFF. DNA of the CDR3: TGCGCCAGCAGCTTGGATCGGGACAGGACCATCCGGTTCTTC.

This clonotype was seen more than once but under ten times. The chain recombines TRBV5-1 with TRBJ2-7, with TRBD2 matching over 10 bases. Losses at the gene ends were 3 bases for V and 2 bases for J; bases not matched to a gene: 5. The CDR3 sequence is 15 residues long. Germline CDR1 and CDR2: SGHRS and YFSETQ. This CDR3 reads CASSWTSGAAYEQYF. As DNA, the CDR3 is TGCGCCAGCAGCTGGACTAGCGGTGCGGCCTACGAGCAGTACTTC.

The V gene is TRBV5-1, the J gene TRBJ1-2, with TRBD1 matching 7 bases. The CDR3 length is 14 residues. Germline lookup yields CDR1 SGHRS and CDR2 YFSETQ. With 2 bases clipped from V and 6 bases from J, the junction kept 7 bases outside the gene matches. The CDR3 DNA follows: TGCGCCAGCAGCTTTTCACAGGGGAGTAATGGCTACACCTTC. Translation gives CASSFSQGSNGYTF.

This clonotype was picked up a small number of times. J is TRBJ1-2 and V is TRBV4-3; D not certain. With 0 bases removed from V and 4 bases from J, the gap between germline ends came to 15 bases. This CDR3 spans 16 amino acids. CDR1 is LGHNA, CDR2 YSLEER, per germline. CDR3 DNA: TGCGCCAGCAGCCAAGATCGAGCAGCCGGCATCTATGGCTACACCTTC. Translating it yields CASSQDRAAGIYGYTF.

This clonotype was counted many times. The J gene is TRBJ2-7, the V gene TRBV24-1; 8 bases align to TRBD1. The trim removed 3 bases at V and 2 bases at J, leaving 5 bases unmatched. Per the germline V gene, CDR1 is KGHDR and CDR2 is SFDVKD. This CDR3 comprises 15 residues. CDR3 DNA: TGTGCCACCAGTGATGCCGGGACAGGAGCCTACGAGCAGTACTTC. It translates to CATSDAGTGAYEQYF.

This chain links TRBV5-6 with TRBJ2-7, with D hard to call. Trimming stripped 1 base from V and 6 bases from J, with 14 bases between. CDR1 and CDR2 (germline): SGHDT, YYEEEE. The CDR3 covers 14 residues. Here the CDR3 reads CASSLFSLAGEQYF. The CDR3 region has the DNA TGTGCCAGCAGCTTGTTTTCTTTGGCTGGCGAGCAGTACTTC.

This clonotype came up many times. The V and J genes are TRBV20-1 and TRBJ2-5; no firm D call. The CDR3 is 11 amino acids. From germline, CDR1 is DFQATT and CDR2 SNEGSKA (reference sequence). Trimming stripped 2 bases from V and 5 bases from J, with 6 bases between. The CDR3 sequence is CSARFLETQYF. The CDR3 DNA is TGCAGTGCTAGATTTTTGGAGACCCAGTACTTC.

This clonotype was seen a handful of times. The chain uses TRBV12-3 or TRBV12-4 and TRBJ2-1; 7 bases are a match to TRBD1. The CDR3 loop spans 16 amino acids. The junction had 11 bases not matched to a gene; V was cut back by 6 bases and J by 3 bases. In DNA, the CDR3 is TGTGCCAGCAGCCTATCTCGGGACAGCCTCTACAATGAGCAGTTCTTC. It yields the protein CASSLSRDSLYNEQFF.

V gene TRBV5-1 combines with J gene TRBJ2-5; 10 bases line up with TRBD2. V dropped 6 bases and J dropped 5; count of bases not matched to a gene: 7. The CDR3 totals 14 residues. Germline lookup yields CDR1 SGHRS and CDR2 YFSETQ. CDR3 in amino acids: CASTQAGGPETQYF. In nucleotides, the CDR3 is TGCGCCAGCACCCAAGCGGGGGGGCCGGAGACCCAGTACTTC.

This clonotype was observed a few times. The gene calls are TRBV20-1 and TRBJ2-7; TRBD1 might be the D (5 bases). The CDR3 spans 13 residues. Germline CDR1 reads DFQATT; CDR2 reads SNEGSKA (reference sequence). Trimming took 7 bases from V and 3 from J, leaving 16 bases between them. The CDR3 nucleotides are TGCAGTGTAAAAGGGGCAGTGATCTACGAGCAGTACTTC. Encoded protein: CSVKGAVIYEQYF.

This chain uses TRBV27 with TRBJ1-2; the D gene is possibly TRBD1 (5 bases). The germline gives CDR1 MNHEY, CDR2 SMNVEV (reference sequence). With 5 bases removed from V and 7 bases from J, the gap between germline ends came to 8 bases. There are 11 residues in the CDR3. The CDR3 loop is CASSRGAGYTF. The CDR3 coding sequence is TGTGCCAGCAGTAGAGGGGCTGGCTACACCTTC.

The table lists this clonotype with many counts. CDR3 DNA: TGCAGCGTTTGGTATCCGGGATCGCGTCCCTACGAGCAGTACTTC. Residues: CSVWYPGSRPYEQYF. The rearrangement uses TRBV29-1 and TRBJ2-7; a weak D match, TRBD2 (5 bases). This CDR3 is built from 15 residues. Trimming removed 5 bases at V and 2 bases at J, with 19 bases between. CDR1 and CDR2 from the germline V gene are SQVTM and ANQGSEA.

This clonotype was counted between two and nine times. The CDR3 loop is CASSIRVSTLAKNIQYF. In DNA form, the CDR3 reads TGTGCCAGCAGCATCAGAGTTTCTACTCTAGCCAAAAACATTCAGTACTTC. The V call is TRBV11-2, the J call TRBJ2-4, with unresolved D. Germline-derived CDR1 and CDR2 are SGHAT and FQNNGV. V shed 5 bases and J shed 0 bases, with 17 bases lying between them. The CDR3 is 17 amino acids.

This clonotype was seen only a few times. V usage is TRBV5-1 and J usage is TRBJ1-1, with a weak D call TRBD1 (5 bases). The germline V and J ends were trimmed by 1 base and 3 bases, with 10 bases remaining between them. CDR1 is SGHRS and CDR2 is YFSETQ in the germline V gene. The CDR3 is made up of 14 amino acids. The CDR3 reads CASSLQGSDTEAFF. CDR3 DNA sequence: TGCGCCAGCAGCTTGCAGGGTTCGGACACTGAAGCTTTCTTT.

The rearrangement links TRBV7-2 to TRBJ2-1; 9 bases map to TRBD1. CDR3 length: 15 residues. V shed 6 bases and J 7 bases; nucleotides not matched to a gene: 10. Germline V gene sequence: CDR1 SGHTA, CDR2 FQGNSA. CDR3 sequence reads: CASSPYGQGRNEQFF. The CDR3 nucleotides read TGTGCCAGCAGTCCCTACGGACAGGGGAGGAATGAGCAGTTCTTC.

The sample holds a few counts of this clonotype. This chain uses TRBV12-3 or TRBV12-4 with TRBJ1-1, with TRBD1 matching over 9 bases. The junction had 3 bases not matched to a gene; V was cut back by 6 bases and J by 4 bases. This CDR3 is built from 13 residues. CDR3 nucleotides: TGTGCCAGCAGGATACAGGGGGCCACTGAAGCTTTCTTT. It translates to CASRIQGATEAFF.

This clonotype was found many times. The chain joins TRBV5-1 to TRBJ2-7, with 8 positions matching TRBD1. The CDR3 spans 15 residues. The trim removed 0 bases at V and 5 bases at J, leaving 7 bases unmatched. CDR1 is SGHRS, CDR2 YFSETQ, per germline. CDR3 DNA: TGCGCCAGCAGCTTGGAGGGCAGGGGGCAGGACGAGCAGTACTTC. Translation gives CASSLEGRGQDEQYF.

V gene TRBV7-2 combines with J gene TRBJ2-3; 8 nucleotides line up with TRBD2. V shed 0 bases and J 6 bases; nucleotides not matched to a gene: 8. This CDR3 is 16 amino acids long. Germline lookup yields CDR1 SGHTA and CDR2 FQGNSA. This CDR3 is CASSLALAGGSDTQYF. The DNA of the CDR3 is TGTGCCAGCAGCTTAGCGCTGGCGGGAGGATCGGATACGCAGTATTTT.

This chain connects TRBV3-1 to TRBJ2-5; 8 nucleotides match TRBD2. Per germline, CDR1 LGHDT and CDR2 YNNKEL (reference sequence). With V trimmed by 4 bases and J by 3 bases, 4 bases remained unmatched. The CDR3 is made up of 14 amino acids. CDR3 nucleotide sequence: TGTGCCAGCAGCCGTGCGGGGGGCGAAGAGACCCAGTACTTC. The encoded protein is CASSRAGGEETQYF.

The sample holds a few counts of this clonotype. This chain's CDR3 is CAISGSGIMMYEQYF. CDR3 sequence (DNA): TGTGCCATCAGTGGGAGCGGGATAATGATGTACGAGCAGTACTTC. The rearrangement joins TRBV10-3 to TRBJ2-7; 7 bases agree with TRBD2. CDR1 and CDR2 from the germline V gene are ENHRY and SYGVKD. This CDR3 contains 15 residues. V was pared by 4 bases and J by 4 bases, with 10 bases of the junction left unmatched.